A single sample is the source of the 14 T cell receptor beta chains below, sequenced in a study of blood T cell repertoires in COVID-19. The data were produced by immunoSEQ multiplex PCR, yet TCRdb's version contains in-frame clones alone and is incomplete. The sample has around 91,000 clones, approximately 85% seen once. The sequencing sample was made of peripheral blood. All receptors derive from a human donor in a cohort sampled during active COVID-19.

This sequence joins TRBV7-2 and TRBJ2-7; tentatively, D is TRBD1 (6 bases). The germline CDR1 and CDR2 sequences are SGHTA and FQGNSA. V lost 5 bases and J 4 bases, leaving 15 bases between the germline ends. The CDR3 is 14 amino acids. The CDR3 bases are TGTGCCAGCAGCGCCCACAGGGATCGGTACGAGCAGTACTTC. Its protein product is CASSAHRDRYEQYF.

This chain joins TRBV6-5 and TRBJ2-2; D is perhaps TRBD1 (5 bases). From germline, CDR1 is MNHEY and CDR2 SVGAGI. V was trimmed by 2 bases and J by 1 base, leaving 8 bases between them. The CDR3 runs to 15 residues. In DNA, the CDR3 is TGTGCCAGCAGTTACCGTCAGGGGAACACCGGGGAGCTGTTTTTT. Its translation is CASSYRQGNTGELFF.

This clone has more than one count but fewer than ten. V gene TRBV24-1 combines with J gene TRBJ1-5; 7 bases match TRBD1. CDR3 length equals 16 residues. The junction had 6 bases not matched to a gene; V was cut back by 5 bases and J by 0 bases. The germline CDR1 and CDR2 sequences are KGHDR and SFDVKD. The CDR3 loop reads CATSGPGTDSNQPQHF. The CDR3 DNA reads TGTGCCACCAGTGGTCCCGGGACAGATAGCAATCAGCCCCAGCATTTT.

The chain carries TRBV18 and TRBJ1-2; D is undetermined. Germline V CDR1 and CDR2: KGHSH, LQKENI. V was cut by 4 bases and J by 2 bases, with 8 bases left in between. The CDR3 runs 13 residues. The CDR3 bases are TGTGCCAGCTCACGGGAGGAGAACTATGGCTACACCTTC. Translated, it gives CASSREENYGYTF.

The chain employs TRBV10-1 and TRBJ2-5; tentative D call: TRBD1 (5 bases). Looked up from germline, CDR1 is WNHNN and CDR2 is SYGVQD (reference sequence). This CDR3 comprises 15 residues. Trimming cost V 4 bases and J 5 bases, with 17 bases left between them. CDR3: CASSGPYRFEETQYF. CDR3 DNA sequence: TGCGCCAGCAGTGGACCTTACAGGTTTGAGGAGACCCAGTACTTC.

The rearrangement links TRBV7-9 to TRBJ2-3, with 14 bases aligning to TRBD2. This CDR3 has 17 amino acids. Germline trimming cut 0 bases from V and 8 bases from J; bases unmatched to any gene: 7. CDR1 and CDR2 (germline): SEHNR, FQNEAQ (reference sequence). Here the CDR3 DNA reads TGTGCCAGCAGCTTAGCGACTAGCGGGAGGGTAGCAGGTACGCAGTATTTT. Translation: CASSLATSGRVAGTQYF.

The chain has TRBV19 and TRBJ2-7; D is perhaps TRBD2 (6 bases). Germline V gene sequence: CDR1 LNHDA, CDR2 SQIVND (reference sequence). The V gene lost 6 bases and the J gene lost 3 bases, with 21 bases spanning the gap. The CDR3 runs 16 residues. CDR3 amino acids: CASSPPGERVGYEQYF. The CDR3 coding sequence is TGTGCCAGTAGCCCCCCGGGGGAGAGGGTTGGCTACGAGCAGTACTTC.

This clone appeared once. The chain couples TRBV7-3 to TRBJ2-1; 8 bases agree with TRBD1. Germline-derived CDR1 and CDR2 are SGHTA and FQGTGA. The CDR3 contains 15 residues. J was trimmed by 7 bases and V by 5 bases; bases with no gene match: 10. Here the CDR3 DNA reads TGTGCCAGCAGCCTAGGGGACAGGAGGATAAATGAGCAGTTCTTC. Protein sequence: CASSLGDRRINEQFF.

V gene TRBV5-1 combines with J gene TRBJ2-7; tentative D call: TRBD2 (5 bases). The germline V and J ends were trimmed by 6 bases and 1 base, with 14 bases remaining between them. This CDR3 has 14 amino acids. Germline-derived CDR1 and CDR2 are SGHRS and YFSETQ. The CDR3, as DNA: TGCGCCAGCACCACTAGGACCGGTTCCTACGAGCAGTACTTC. Residues: CASTTRTGSYEQYF.

The rearrangement joins TRBV2 to TRBJ2-7; 8 bases align to TRBD1. Trimming at V came to 3 bases and at J to 3 bases, leaving 4 bases not matched to a gene. From germline, CDR1 is SNHLY and CDR2 FYNNEI. CDR3 length: 14 residues. As DNA, the CDR3 is TGTGCCAGCAGTGACCGGACAGGGTTCTACGAGCAGTACTTC. Amino acid sequence: CASSDRTGFYEQYF.

Here the CDR3 DNA reads TGTGCCAGCTCACCCTACAGGGGTTCCTACAATGAGCAGTTCTTC. It codes for CASSPYRGSYNEQFF. J is TRBJ2-1 and V is TRBV18, with 7 bases aligning to TRBD1. CDR1 is KGHSH, CDR2 LQKENI, per germline. V shed 3 bases, J shed 1 base, and the junction held 3 bases outside the gene matches. CDR3 length equals 15 residues.

The gene calls are TRBV21-1 and TRBJ1-2; TRBD1 is taken as the D call from the table, unchecked against the DNA. TRBV21-1 is a known pseudogene. This CDR3 contains 15 residues. The CDR3 spells CASSKGTGGYYGYTF. CDR3 in DNA: TGTGCCAGCAGCAAGGGGACAGGGGGGTACTATGGCTACACCTTC.

Of note for this clone: A junction end diverges from the germline sequence, so it may reflect a read error. The chain joins TRBV19 to TRBJ2-1, with 8 bases fitting TRBD2. The CDR3 loop spans 14 amino acids. Germline assignment: CDR1 LNHDA and CDR2 SQIVND (reference sequence). CDR3 DNA: TGTGCCAGTGGAGCGGGAGCCAACTACGATGAGCAGTTCTTC. It specifies CASGAGANYDEQFF.

The V gene is TRBV7-7, the J gene TRBJ2-2, with D possibly being TRBD1 (6 bases). The CDR3 spans 16 residues. CDR1 is SSHAT and CDR2 is FNYEAQ in the germline V gene (reference sequence). The V and J ends lost 3 bases and 2 bases respectively, with 13 bases between them. The CDR3 sequence: CASSLGRGVNTGELFF. For the CDR3, the DNA is TGTGCCAGCAGCTTGGGCAGGGGAGTTAACACCGGGGAGCTGTTTTTT.